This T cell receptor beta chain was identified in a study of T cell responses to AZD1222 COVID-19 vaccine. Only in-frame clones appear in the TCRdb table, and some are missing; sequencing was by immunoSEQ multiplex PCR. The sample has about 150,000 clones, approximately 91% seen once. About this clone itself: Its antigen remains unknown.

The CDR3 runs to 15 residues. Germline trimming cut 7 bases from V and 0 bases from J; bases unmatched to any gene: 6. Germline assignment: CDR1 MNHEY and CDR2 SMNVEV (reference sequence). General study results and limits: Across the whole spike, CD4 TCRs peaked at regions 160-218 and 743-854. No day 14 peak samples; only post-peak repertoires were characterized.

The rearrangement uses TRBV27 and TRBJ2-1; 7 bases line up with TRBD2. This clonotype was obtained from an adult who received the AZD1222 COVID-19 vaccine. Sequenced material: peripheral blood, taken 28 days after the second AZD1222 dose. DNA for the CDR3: TGTGCCAGCACGGCTAGCGGAAGCTCCTACAATGAGCAGTTCTTC. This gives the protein CASTASGSSYNEQFF.